A selection of T cell receptor beta chains follows, all from one sample in a study of CD8 T cells in Susac syndrome. Using its own MiXCR run on the immunoSEQ multiplex PCR reads, TCRdb lists one record per CDR3 protein. The sample lists about 90,000 distinct CDR3 sequences, about 96% seen once, with approximately 0.62% in the top ten. Sample: CD8+ T cells from PBMCs. Receptors were obtained from a human donor with Susac syndrome. Both conserved end residues are part of each CDR3. A D gene is named only where the DNA matches it firmly. Expanded clones are given a class, and other clones once, few, many or no size at all.

D gene: NA; V gene: TRBV5-4; J gene: TRBJ1-6; clone size: once; CDR3 DNA: TGTGCCAGCAGCCCCAGTTCCCGCGATTCACCCCTCCACTTT; CDR3 protein: CASSPSSRDSPLHF
D gene: NA; V gene: TRBV6-5; J gene: TRBJ1-4; clone size: NA; CDR3 DNA: TGTGCCAGCGCGTCCTGGGACTCCTTAAATGAAAAACTGTTTTTT; CDR3 protein: CASASWDSLNEKLFF
D gene: NA; V gene: TRBV27; J gene: TRBJ2-3; clone size: NA; CDR3 DNA: TGTGCCAGCAGCTCCGGGGCCAGCTACACAGATACGCAGTATTTT; CDR3 protein: CASSSGASYTDTQYF
D gene: NA; V gene: TRBV30; J gene: TRBJ1-1; clone size: NA; CDR3 DNA: TGTGCCTGGAGTGTAGGGGGGACAGAAGCTTTCTTT; CDR3 protein: CAWSVGGTEAFF
D gene: NA; V gene: TRBV18; J gene: TRBJ1-1; clone size: NA; CDR3 DNA: TGTGCCAGCTCACTGTTACAGGGGAACACTGAAGCTTTCTTT; CDR3 protein: CASSLLQGNTEAFF
D gene: NA; V gene: TRBV27; J gene: TRBJ1-1; clone size: NA; CDR3 DNA: TGTGCCAGCAGTTACTCATCGATGAACACTGAAGCTTTCTTT; CDR3 protein: CASSYSSMNTEAFF
D gene: NA; V gene: TRBV27; J gene: TRBJ1-5; clone size: NA; CDR3 DNA: TGTGCCAGCAGGTACTCAGGGACCTCCAATCAGCCCCAGCATTTT; CDR3 protein: CASRYSGTSNQPQHF
D gene: NA; V gene: TRBV9; J gene: TRBJ2-1; clone size: NA; CDR3 DNA: TGTGCCAGCAGCGTCCGAGACAGCAAGCAGTTCTTC; CDR3 protein: CASSVRDSKQFF
D gene: NA; V gene: TRBV7-2; J gene: TRBJ2-2; clone size: NA; CDR3 DNA: TGTGCCAGCAGCTTTGGTGGGACCTTTAACACCGGGGAGCTGTTTTTT; CDR3 protein: CASSFGGTFNTGELFF
D gene: NA; V gene: TRBV27; J gene: TRBJ2-2; clone size: NA; CDR3 DNA: TGTGCCAGCAGTTTAATAGGGGGGACCGGGGAGCTGTTTTTT; CDR3 protein: CASSLIGGTGELFF
D gene: TRBD1; V gene: TRBV4-2; J gene: TRBJ1-4; clone size: NA; CDR3 DNA: TGTGCCAACAGCCGGGACAGGGGGAGCGAAAAACTGTTTTTT; CDR3 protein: CANSRDRGSEKLFF
D gene: NA; V gene: TRBV29-1; J gene: TRBJ1-1; clone size: NA; CDR3 DNA: TGCAGCGTTGGACAGTTCTTGAACACTGAAGCTTTCTTT; CDR3 protein: CSVGQFLNTEAFF
D gene: NA; V gene: TRBV14; J gene: TRBJ1-2; clone size: NA; CDR3 DNA: TGTGCCAGCAGCCAAGAGGCACGGCCTTCCAACGAGGGCTACACCTTC; CDR3 protein: CASSQEARPSNEGYTF
D gene: TRBD1; V gene: TRBV25-1; J gene: TRBJ1-2; clone size: NA; CDR3 DNA: TGTGCCAGCAGTGAGACGCCGGGACAGGGGCCGGCGGGGGACGGCTACACCTTC; CDR3 protein: CASSETPGQGPAGDGYTF
D gene: TRBD1; V gene: TRBV6-2/TRBV6-3; J gene: TRBJ2-7; clone size: NA; CDR3 DNA: TGTGCCAGCAGTTTCCTTGCCGGGACAGGGGGTTCCTACGAGCAGTACTTC; CDR3 protein: CASSFLAGTGGSYEQYF
D gene: TRBD1; V gene: TRBV24-1; J gene: TRBJ2-5; clone size: NA; CDR3 DNA: TGTGCCACCAGTGATACCGGGACAGCAAGGGAGACCCAGTACTTC; CDR3 protein: CATSDTGTARETQYF
D gene: TRBD1; V gene: TRBV27; J gene: TRBJ1-2; clone size: NA; CDR3 DNA: TGTGCCAGCAGTACCAGGGGGTTTGATCCCTTCTATGGCTACACCTTC; CDR3 protein: CASSTRGFDPFYGYTF
D gene: NA; V gene: TRBV30; J gene: TRBJ2-7; clone size: NA; CDR3 DNA: TGTGCCTGGAGTGTCGGCAGAGGCTTCGGCGAGCAGTACTTC; CDR3 protein: CAWSVGRGFGEQYF
D gene: NA; V gene: TRBV24-1; J gene: TRBJ2-1; clone size: NA; CDR3 DNA: TGTGCCACCAGTGATTCTGATAGGGCAAATGAGCAGTTCTTC; CDR3 protein: CATSDSDRANEQFF
D gene: TRBD2; V gene: TRBV28; J gene: TRBJ2-5; clone size: NA; CDR3 DNA: TGTGCCAGCAGTTTCCAAAGCGGGGGGGCCCAAGAGACCCAGTACTTC; CDR3 protein: CASSFQSGGAQETQYF
D gene: NA; V gene: TRBV9; J gene: TRBJ2-2; clone size: NA; CDR3 DNA: TGTGCCAGCAGCGTAGCGCCGACCGGGGAGCTGTTTTTT; CDR3 protein: CASSVAPTGELFF
D gene: NA; V gene: TRBV9; J gene: TRBJ1-4; clone size: once; CDR3 DNA: TGTGCCAGCAGCGTAGATGGTTGGGAGAATGAAAAACTGTTTTTT; CDR3 protein: CASSVDGWENEKLFF
D gene: NA; V gene: TRBV29-1; J gene: TRBJ1-1; clone size: NA; CDR3 DNA: TGCAGCGTTGGAACCTACGGTGAAGCTTTCTTT; CDR3 protein: CSVGTYGEAFF
D gene: NA; V gene: TRBV7-8; J gene: TRBJ1-2; clone size: NA; CDR3 DNA: TGTGCCAGCAGCCCGTTTGCGGGCCAATTTAACTATGGCTACACCTTC; CDR3 protein: CASSPFAGQFNYGYTF